This T cell receptor beta chain came from a study of identical twins. V lost 2 bases to trimming and J lost 0 bases, with 10 bases between them. The CDR3 extends over 15 amino acids. TCRdb independently ran MiXCR on the 5' RACE reads; one entry per CDR3 protein. The sample shows about 200,000 distinct CDR3 sequences, about 10% of them seen only once. This clonotype was counted many times. The V gene is TRBV12-3 or TRBV12-4, the J gene TRBJ1-1, with unresolved D. This receptor was obtained from a middle-aged man in good health. Sequencing input: memory T cells sorted from blood. This CDR3 reads CASSLRATLNTEAFF. The CDR3 DNA sequence: TGTGCCAGCAGTTTACGGGCTACCTTGAACACTGAAGCTTTCTTT.